The clone carrying this TCR beta chain was observed a few times. TCRdb's table, derived via immunoSEQ multiplex PCR, lists solely in-frame clones and lacks some. The sample lists approximately 85,000 clones, approximately 86% occurring once. CDR3 size: 17 residues. Germline assignment: CDR1 KGHDR and CDR2 SFDVKD. V lost 3 bases, J lost 7 bases, and 14 bases stayed unmatched. These data originate in a study of blood T cell repertoires in COVID-19. The sequenced sample was peripheral blood. V usage is TRBV24-1 and J usage is TRBJ2-1, with TRBD2 matching over 7 bases. The source is a woman aged 70-85 years with active or convalescent COVID-19. The CDR3 region is CATSDPRTRREGNEQFF. The CDR3 DNA sequence: TGTGCCACCAGTGATCCCCGGACTAGGAGGGAAGGTAATGAGCAGTTCTTC.